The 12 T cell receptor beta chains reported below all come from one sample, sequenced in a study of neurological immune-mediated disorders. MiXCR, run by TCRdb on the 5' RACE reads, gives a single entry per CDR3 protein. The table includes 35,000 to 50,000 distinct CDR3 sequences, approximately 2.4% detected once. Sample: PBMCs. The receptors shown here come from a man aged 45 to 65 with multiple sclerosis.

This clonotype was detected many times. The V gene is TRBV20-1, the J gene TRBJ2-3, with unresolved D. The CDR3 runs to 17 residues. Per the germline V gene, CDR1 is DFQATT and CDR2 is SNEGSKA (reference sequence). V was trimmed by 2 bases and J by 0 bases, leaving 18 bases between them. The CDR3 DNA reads TGCAGTGCTAGACCATCCCGGACCGGTACTAGCACAGATACGCAGTATTTT. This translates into CSARPSRTGTSTDTQYF.

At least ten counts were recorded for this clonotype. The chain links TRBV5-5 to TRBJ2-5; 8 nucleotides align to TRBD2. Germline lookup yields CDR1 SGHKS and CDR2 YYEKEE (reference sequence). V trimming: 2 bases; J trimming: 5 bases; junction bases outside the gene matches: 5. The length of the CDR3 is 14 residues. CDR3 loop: CASSFRGGLETQYF. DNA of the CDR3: TGTGCCAGCAGCTTCCGGGGGGGTCTGGAGACCCAGTACTTC.

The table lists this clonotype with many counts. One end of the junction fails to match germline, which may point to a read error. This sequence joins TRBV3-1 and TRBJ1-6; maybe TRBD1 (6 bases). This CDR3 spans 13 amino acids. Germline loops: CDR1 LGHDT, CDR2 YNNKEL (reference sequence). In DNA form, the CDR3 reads TGTGCCACAAGACCGGGACATTCTTCACCCCTCAACTTT. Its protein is CATRPGHSSPLNF.

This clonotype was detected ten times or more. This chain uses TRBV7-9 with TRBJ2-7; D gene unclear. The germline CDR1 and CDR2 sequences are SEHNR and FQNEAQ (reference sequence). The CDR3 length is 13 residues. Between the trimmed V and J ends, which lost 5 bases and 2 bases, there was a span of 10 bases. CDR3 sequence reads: CASSPGRTYEQYF. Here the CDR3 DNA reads TGTGCCAGCAGCCCCGGTCGAACCTACGAGCAGTACTTC.

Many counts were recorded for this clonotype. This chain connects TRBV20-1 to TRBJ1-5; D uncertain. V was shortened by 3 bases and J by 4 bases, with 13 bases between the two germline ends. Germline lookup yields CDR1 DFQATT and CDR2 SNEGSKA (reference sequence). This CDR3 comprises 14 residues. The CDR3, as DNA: TGCAGTGCTAGCAGTACGACGGATAATCAGCCCCAGCATTTT. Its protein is CSASSTTDNQPQHF.

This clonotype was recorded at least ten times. CDR3 sequence reads: CASSLDGNYGYTF. DNA of the CDR3: TGTGCCAGCAGCTTAGATGGCAACTATGGCTACACCTTC. The V gene is TRBV7-8, the J gene TRBJ1-2; D not resolved. The germline V gene encodes CDR1 SGHVS and CDR2 FQNEAQ. There are 13 residues in the CDR3. The ends were cut back, 1 base at V and 2 bases at J, with 5 bases in the middle. Looking up the rest from reference TRBV7-8 and TRBJ1-2 gives the full variable domain: GAGVSQSPRYKVAKRGQDVALRCDPISGHVSLFWYQQALGQGPEFLTYFQNEAQLDKSGLPSDRFFAERPEGSVSTLKIQRTQQEDSAVYLCASSLDGNYGYTFGSGTRLTVV.

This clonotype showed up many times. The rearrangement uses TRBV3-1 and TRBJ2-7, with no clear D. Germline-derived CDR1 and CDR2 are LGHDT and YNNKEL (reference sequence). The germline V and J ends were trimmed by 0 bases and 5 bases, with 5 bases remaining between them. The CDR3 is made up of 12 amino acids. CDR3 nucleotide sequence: TGTGCCAGCAGCCAAGAAGGGAACGAGCAGTACTTC. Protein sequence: CASSQEGNEQYF.

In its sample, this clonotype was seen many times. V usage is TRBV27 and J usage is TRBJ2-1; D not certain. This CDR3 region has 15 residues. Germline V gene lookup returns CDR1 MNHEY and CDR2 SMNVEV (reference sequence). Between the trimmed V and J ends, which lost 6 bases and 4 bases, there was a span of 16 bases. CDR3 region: CASRPGPLLYNEQFF. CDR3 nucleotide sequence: TGTGCCAGCAGGCCGGGCCCGCTTTTATACAATGAGCAGTTCTTC.

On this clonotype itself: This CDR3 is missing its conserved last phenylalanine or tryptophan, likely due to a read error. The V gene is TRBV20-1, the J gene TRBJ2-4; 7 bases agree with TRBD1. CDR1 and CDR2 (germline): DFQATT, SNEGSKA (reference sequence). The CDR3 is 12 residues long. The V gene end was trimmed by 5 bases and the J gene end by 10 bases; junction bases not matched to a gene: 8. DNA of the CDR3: TGCAGTGCTGTAGGGGGCTGGAAAATTCAGTACTAC. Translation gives CSAVGGWKIQYY.

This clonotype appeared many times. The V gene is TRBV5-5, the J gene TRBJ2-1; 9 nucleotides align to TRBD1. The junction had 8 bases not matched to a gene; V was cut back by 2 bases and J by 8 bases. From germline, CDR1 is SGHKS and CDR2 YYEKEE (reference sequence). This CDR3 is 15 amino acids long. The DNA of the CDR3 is TGTGCCAGCAGCTTCCGGGACAGGGATCTTTATGAGCAGTTCTTC. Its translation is CASSFRDRDLYEQFF. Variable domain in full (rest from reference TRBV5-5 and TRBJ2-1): DAGVTQSPTHLIKTRGQQVTLRCSPISGHKSVSWYQQVLGQGPQFIFQYYEKEERGRGNFPDRFSARQFPNYSSELNVNALLLGDSALYLCASSFRDRDLYEQFFGPGTRLTVL.

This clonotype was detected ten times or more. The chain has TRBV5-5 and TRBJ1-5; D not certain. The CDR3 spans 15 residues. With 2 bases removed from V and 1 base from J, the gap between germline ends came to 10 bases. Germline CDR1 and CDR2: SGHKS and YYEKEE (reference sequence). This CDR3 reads CASSLGSRSNQPQHF. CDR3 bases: TGTGCCAGCAGCTTAGGCAGCCGGAGCAATCAGCCCCAGCATTTT.

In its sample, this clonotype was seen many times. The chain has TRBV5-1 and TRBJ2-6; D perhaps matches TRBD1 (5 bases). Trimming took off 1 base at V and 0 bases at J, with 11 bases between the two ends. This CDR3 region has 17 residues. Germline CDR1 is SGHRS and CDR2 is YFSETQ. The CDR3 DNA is TGCGCCAGCAGCTTGAACCGACAGAGCTCTGGGGCCAACGTCCTGACTTTC. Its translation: CASSLNRQSSGANVLTF.